This TCR beta chain was captured in a study of T cell responses to AZD1222 COVID-19 vaccine. Overall study context: Pooled samples include second doses given at about 4 or 12 weeks. Study-wide results and limits: Spike was spanned by vaccine-associated CD4 TCRs, which were dominant at 160-218 and 743-854. The sample set comprised mostly white British donors with more females, and clonal diversity was possibly underestimated. Spike-specific TCR breadth and depth grew following two AZD1222 doses.

V lost 4 bases to trimming and J lost 5 bases, with 5 bases between them. The germline V gene has CDR1 SNHLY and CDR2 FYNNEI. The CDR3 consists of 11 residues. TCRdb's table, derived via immunoSEQ multiplex PCR, lists solely in-frame clones and lacks some. Of about 180,000 clones in the sample, 80% to 90% were seen once. Points on this clone: What it recognizes is unknown.

The sequenced sample was peripheral blood, obtained on day 0 of AZD1222 vaccination. The sequence was obtained from an adult in good health. This chain links TRBV2 with TRBJ2-5; D gene ambiguous. The CDR3, as DNA: TGTGCCAGCAGTGTGGGCGAGACCCAGTACTTC. As protein: CASSVGETQYF.